These 21 T cell receptor beta chains were all obtained from the same sample, sequenced in a study of beta chain features in type 1 diabetes. Broader study findings: Type 1 diabetes patients had moderately but significantly shorter TCRB CDR3s in all four CD4+ subsets.

For these TCRs, the target antigens are not known. Sequencing targeted expressed TCRB transcripts, as all isolated RNA had been reverse transcribed. The protocol was immunoSEQ multiplex PCR, while the TCRdb copy is restricted to in-frame clones and leaves out a portion. The sample consists of roughly 400,000 clones, around 9.6% of them appearing once. The sample comprised central memory CD4+ T cells from blood. The source of these receptors is a man aged 25-45 years with type 1 diabetes.

This clone was counted only a few times. V gene TRBV4-1 combines with J gene TRBJ2-7, with TRBD1 as a possible D gene (5 bases). This CDR3 has 15 residues. Trimming shortened V by 4 bases and J by 1 base, and 14 bases separated the two germline ends. Germline V CDR1 and CDR2: MGHRA, YSYEKL. The DNA for the CDR3 is TGCGCCAGCAGCCCCATAGAGTCAGGGTCCTACGAGCAGTACTTC. Residues: CASSPIESGSYEQYF.

Written as DNA, the CDR3 is TGTGCCAGCAGCTTATCTTCCGGGACAGAAAACTATGGCTACACCTTC. It specifies CASSLSSGTENYGYTF. The rearrangement joins TRBV7-2 to TRBJ1-2, with 7 bases fitting TRBD1. The CDR3 is made up of 16 amino acids. Per the germline V gene, CDR1 is SGHTA and CDR2 is FQGNSA. The V and J ends lost 2 bases and 2 bases, in that order; junction bases with no gene match: 8.

This clone was seen a few times. V and J are TRBV7-3 and TRBJ2-7; D remains unclear. This CDR3 contains 15 residues. Trimming took off 5 bases at V and 2 bases at J, with 16 bases between the two ends. Per germline, CDR1 SGHTA and CDR2 FQGTGA. The CDR3 region is CASSPSESPTYEQYF. The CDR3 nucleotides read TGTGCCAGCAGCCCCTCGGAGTCACCAACCTACGAGCAGTACTTC.

This clone appeared a few times. V usage is TRBV19 and J usage is TRBJ2-2; D is perhaps TRBD1 (6 bases). V was cut by 10 bases and J by 6 bases, with 24 bases left in between. The CDR3 spans 16 residues. The germline gives CDR1 LNHDA, CDR2 SQIVND (reference sequence). CDR3 nucleotides: TGTGCCACCCAGGGACATAGTGGTTTTCCATCCGGGGAGCTGTTTTTT. This translates into CATQGHSGFPSGELFF.

V is TRBV5-8 and J is TRBJ1-1, with 8 bases aligning to TRBD1. Germline V CDR1 and CDR2: SGHTS, YDEGEE. The ends lost 1 base at V and 4 bases at J; junction bases unmatched: 9. This CDR3 has 16 residues. The CDR3 loop is CASSLMSGGLITEAFF. The CDR3 bases are TGTGCCAGCAGCTTGATGTCAGGGGGCCTTATCACTGAAGCTTTCTTT.

This clone was detected only once. The chain combines TRBV7-3 with TRBJ2-5; D ambiguous. V was cut by 10 bases and J by 1 base, with 7 bases left in between. Germline CDR1 and CDR2: SGHTA and FQGTGA. The CDR3 loop spans 11 amino acids. CDR3 in DNA: TGTGCCATACTCGCCCAAGAGACCCAGTACTTC. This gives the protein CAILAQETQYF. Full variable domain (remainder filled in from reference TRBV7-3 and TRBJ2-5): GAGVSQTPSNKVTEKGKYVELRCDPISGHTALYWYRQSLGQGPEFLIYFQGTGAADDSGLPNDRFFAVRPEGSVSTLKIQRTERGDSAVYLCAILAQETQYFGPGTRLLVL.

This clone turned up a few times. Other nucleotide sequences from this sample produce the same CDR3. This chain connects TRBV9 to TRBJ1-5; D gene uncertain. V shed 7 bases and J shed 0 bases, with 5 bases lying between them. The CDR3 has 12 residues. Germline lookup yields CDR1 SGDLS and CDR2 YYNGEE. The CDR3 reads CASGDSNQPQHF. CDR3 nucleotide sequence: TGTGCCAGCGGGGATAGCAATCAGCCCCAGCATTTT.

The chain joins TRBV18 to TRBJ1-1, with D possibly being TRBD1 (6 bases). V shed 3 bases and J shed 3 bases, with 14 bases lying between them. Germline CDR1 and CDR2: KGHSH and LQKENI. The length of the CDR3 is 15 residues. The CDR3 DNA is TGTGCCAGCTCACCGGGGGGCGTTAGGGACACTGAAGCTTTCTTT. Translating gives CASSPGGVRDTEAFF.

This clone was detected a few times. The chain employs TRBV30 and TRBJ2-3; 8 positions match TRBD2. The germline V gene has CDR1 GTSNPN and CDR2 SVGIG (reference sequence). CDR3 length equals 14 residues. V shed 5 bases and J 2 bases; nucleotides not matched to a gene: 6. The CDR3 bases are TGTGCCTGGGATAGCGGGATTGCCACAGATACGCAGTATTTT. The encoded protein is CAWDSGIATDTQYF.

V usage is TRBV6-1 and J usage is TRBJ1-3, with D possibly being TRBD1 (5 bases). Trimming shortened V by 7 bases and J by 2 bases, and 12 bases separated the two germline ends. The V gene's germline CDR1 is MNHNS and CDR2 SASEGT. The CDR3 length is 14 residues. The CDR3 reads CASILGGAGNTIYF. CDR3 in DNA: TGTGCCAGCATCCTAGGAGGGGCTGGAAACACCATATATTTT.

This chain connects TRBV28 to TRBJ2-4; D uncertain. Per germline, CDR1 MDHEN and CDR2 SYDVKM. Trimming pared 6 bases from V and 11 bases from J, leaving 23 bases between. This CDR3 is 15 amino acids long. CDR3 region: CASREQSPSQVVQYF. The CDR3 DNA sequence: TGTGCCAGCAGGGAACAGTCCCCGAGCCAGGTCGTTCAGTACTTC. Filled out from reference TRBV28 and TRBJ2-4, the complete variable domain reads DVKVTQSSRYLVKRTGEKVFLECVQDMDHENMFWYRQDPGLGLRLIYFSYDVKMKEKGDIPEGYSVSREKKERFSLILESASTNQTSMYLCASREQSPSQVVQYFGAGTRLSVL.

The chain uses TRBV5-1 and TRBJ2-7, with TRBD2 matching over 7 bases. V dropped 0 bases and J dropped 5; count of bases not matched to a gene: 11. Germline CDR1 SGHRS, CDR2 YFSETQ. This CDR3 has 16 amino acids. The DNA of the CDR3 is TGCGCCAGCAGCTTGGGCGGGAGTATCTGGTTCGACGAGCAGTACTTC. Translated: CASSLGGSIWFDEQYF.

This clone occurred a few times. The rearrangement uses TRBV4-1 and TRBJ2-7; D gene unclear. The V and J ends lost 0 bases and 0 bases respectively, with 6 bases between them. The germline V gene encodes CDR1 MGHRA and CDR2 YSYEKL. The CDR3 is 14 residues long. The CDR3 here is CASSQDSVSYEQYF. The CDR3 coding sequence is TGCGCCAGCAGCCAAGACAGTGTCTCCTACGAGCAGTACTTC.

V gene TRBV6-6 combines with J gene TRBJ1-1, with D perhaps matching TRBD1 (5 bases). The CDR3 is 15 residues long. In germline, CDR1 is MNHNY, CDR2 SVGAGI (reference sequence). Trimming removed 5 bases at V and 0 bases at J, with 13 bases between. The CDR3 bases are TGTGCCAGCAGTCCCCAGGGAACGATGAACACTGAAGCTTTCTTT. Protein: CASSPQGTMNTEAFF.

This clone has only a few counts. The J gene is TRBJ1-3, the V gene TRBV28; weak D call: TRBD1 (6 bases). The CDR3 contains 18 residues. CDR1 and CDR2 from the germline V gene are MDHEN and SYDVKM. Trimming removed 1 base at V and 2 bases at J, with 18 bases between. The chain's CDR3 is CASSLFGGRSLTGNTIYF. The CDR3 DNA follows: TGTGCCAGCAGTTTATTCGGGGGCAGAAGCCTCACTGGAAACACCATATATTTT.

This clone has only a few counts. The genes are TRBV11-2 and TRBJ2-7; 9 nucleotides align to TRBD2. The V and J ends lost 5 bases and 3 bases, in that order; junction bases with no gene match: 8. CDR1 and CDR2 (germline): SGHAT, FQNNGV. The CDR3 extends over 15 amino acids. The CDR3 coding sequence is TGTGCCAGCAGCCGACTAGCGGAGGCGGGCTACGAGCAGTACTTC. It is translated as CASSRLAEAGYEQYF.

The chain couples TRBV19 to TRBJ2-5; D ambiguous. The J call may be in error: the DNA end matches TRBJ2-7 better. This CDR3 is built from 14 residues. Germline V gives CDR1 LNHDA, CDR2 SQIVND (reference sequence). In DNA form, the CDR3 reads TGTGCCAGTAGTATCGAAAACTATGGCTACGAGCAGTACTTC. Amino acid sequence: CASSIENYGYEQYF.

This clone was counted a few times. The chain is built from TRBV6-6 and TRBJ1-1; unclear D gene. This CDR3 is built from 14 residues. V was pared by 7 bases and J by 2 bases, with 14 bases between. Germline assignment: CDR1 MNHNY and CDR2 SVGAGI (reference sequence). CDR3 DNA sequence: TGTGCCAGCACCTTAATCCAGAGTAACACTGAAGCTTTCTTT. Its translation is CASTLIQSNTEAFF.

The chain combines TRBV9 with TRBJ1-1; 9 nucleotides line up with TRBD1. Trimming at V came to 0 bases and at J to 2 bases, leaving 2 bases not matched to a gene. The germline gives CDR1 SGDLS, CDR2 YYNGEE. The CDR3 totals 15 residues. The CDR3: CASSVGQGVNTEAFF. CDR3 coding DNA: TGTGCCAGCAGCGTAGGACAGGGGGTTAACACTGAAGCTTTCTTT.

This clone was counted ten times or more. The J gene is TRBJ2-1, the V gene TRBV5-4; D gene uncertain. The germline V and J ends were trimmed by 0 bases and 6 bases, with 7 bases remaining between them. Germline lookup yields CDR1 SGHNT and CDR2 YYREEE (reference sequence). This CDR3 region has 13 residues. The CDR3 sequence is CASSLDHLNEQFF. As DNA, the CDR3 is TGTGCCAGCAGCTTGGATCACCTCAATGAGCAGTTCTTC. The complete variable domain, with remaining parts taken from reference TRBV5-4 and TRBJ2-1, reads ETGVTQSPTHLIKTRGQQVTLRCSSQSGHNTVSWYQQALGQGPQFIFQYYREEENGRGNFPPRFSGLQFPNYSSELNVNALELDDSALYLCASSLDHLNEQFFGPGTRLTVL.

The rearrangement uses TRBV4-2 and TRBJ2-1, with D tentatively TRBD2 (5 bases). V was shortened by 3 bases and J by 5 bases, with 14 bases between the two germline ends. The CDR3 runs 15 residues. CDR1 and CDR2 from the germline V gene are LGHNA and YNFKEQ. DNA for the CDR3: TGTGCCAGCAGCCACAACTGGGAGAGGAACAATGAGCAGTTCTTC. It translates to CASSHNWERNNEQFF.